This T cell receptor (beta chain) was found in a study of blood T cell repertoires in COVID-19. Study information: Acute and convalescent COVID-19 specimens originated in the United States, Italy and Spain. The cDNA or gDNA used as material had been derived from T cells, B-cell-depleted T cells, or PBMCs.

Authors' data handling: Amplification with reference gene primers provided the estimates of nucleated cell counts. Generated by immunoSEQ multiplex PCR, the TCRdb table keeps only in-frame clones and is missing some. The V and J calls and clone size come from that table; D and trimming were worked out from the DNA. The sample lists 270,000 or so clones, 85% to 90% occurring once. This CDR3 has 14 amino acids. Germline-derived CDR1 and CDR2 are SGHNT and YYREEE (reference sequence). The V segment lost 2 bases and the J segment 5 bases; nucleotides outside the gene matches: 5. The specimen was peripheral blood. This receptor was obtained from a woman aged 25 to 39 with COVID-19, enrolled during active disease. This chain links TRBV5-4 with TRBJ2-3; 7 bases match TRBD1. The CDR3 coding sequence is TGTGCCAGCAGCTTAAACACAGGGGTAGATACGCAGTATTTT. The encoded protein is CASSLNTGVDTQYF.